Below, 18 T cell receptor beta chains from the same sample are listed, as sequenced in a study of a mutant IDH1 vaccine in newly diagnosed glioma. Time point reported: baseline, week 1 (first vaccination visit). Indicated treatment: pre-vaccination baseline after standard-of-care therapy. Produced via immunoSEQ multiplex PCR; TCRdb's table is partial and in-frame only. The sample lists tens of thousands of clones, roughly four fifths occurring once. Specimen: PBMCs, collected from a glioma patient treated with radiotherapy, temozolomide or both. The receptors here all came from a man aged 25-40 years with glioma.

This chain joins TRBV15 and TRBJ2-5; 8 nucleotides align to TRBD2. V was clipped by 3 bases and J by 2 bases; unmatched bases: 14. Per germline, CDR1 LNHNV and CDR2 YYDKDF (reference sequence). The CDR3 sequence is 18 residues long. The chain's CDR3 is CATSRIGGGPRMQETQYF. The CDR3 region has the DNA TGTGCCACCAGCAGGATTGGCGGGGGGCCCAGGATGCAAGAGACCCAGTACTTC.

The genes are TRBV4-1 and TRBJ1-3; no clear D. V lost 0 bases and J 0 bases, leaving 9 bases between the germline ends. Germline V gene lookup returns CDR1 MGHRA and CDR2 YSYEKL. CDR3 length equals 16 residues. CDR3 residues: CASSQEPISSGNTIYF. For the CDR3, the DNA is TGCGCCAGCAGCCAAGAACCAATTAGCTCTGGAAACACCATATATTTT.

J is TRBJ2-1 and V is TRBV15, with TRBD2 identical over 10 bases. Trimming cost V 6 bases and J 6 bases; bases outside gene matches: 8. The CDR3 sequence is 15 residues long. From germline, CDR1 is LNHNV and CDR2 YYDKDF (reference sequence). The chain's CDR3 is CATRLTSGVANEQFF. DNA for the CDR3: TGTGCCACCAGACTAACTAGCGGGGTTGCCAATGAGCAGTTCTTC.

The chain combines TRBV11-2 with TRBJ1-4; the D gene is possibly TRBD1 (6 bases). Germline CDR1 and CDR2: SGHAT and FQNNGV. The CDR3 length is 15 residues. Trimming took off 4 bases at V and 4 bases at J, with 13 bases between the two ends. The CDR3 DNA reads as TGTGCCAGCAGCTACGAAGGACAGAATAATGAAAAACTGTTTTTT. This sequence encodes CASSYEGQNNEKLFF.

The CDR3 here is CASSVGAGAYEQYF. CDR3 coding DNA: TGTGCCAGCAGCGTAGGAGCGGGAGCCTACGAGCAGTACTTC. The chain employs TRBV9 and TRBJ2-7; 8 positions agree with TRBD2. V was clipped by 0 bases and J by 2 bases; unmatched bases: 1. The germline CDR1 and CDR2 sequences are SGDLS and YYNGEE. The CDR3 loop spans 14 amino acids.

This chain links TRBV5-1 with TRBJ2-7, with D unclear. V was cut by 0 bases and J by 3 bases, with 10 bases left in between. The CDR3 length is 14 residues. Germline V gene lookup returns CDR1 SGHRS and CDR2 YFSETQ. Written as DNA, the CDR3 is TGCGCCAGCAGCTTGGCTCCCCCGAGCTACGAGCAGTACTTC. Protein product: CASSLAPPSYEQYF.

The genes are TRBV2 and TRBJ2-2; D not certain. The CDR3 sequence is 13 residues long. Trimming shortened V by 7 bases and J by 3 bases, and 9 bases separated the two germline ends. CDR1 and CDR2 from the germline V gene are SNHLY and FYNNEI. This CDR3 is CASIGGYTGELFF. As DNA, the CDR3 is TGTGCCAGCATTGGTGGATACACCGGGGAGCTGTTTTTT.

This clone is medium-sized in the sample. The chain recombines TRBV25-1 with TRBJ1-1; 8 positions match TRBD1. CDR1 MGHDK and CDR2 SYGVNS come from the germline V gene. There are 17 residues in the CDR3. V lost 5 bases to trimming and J lost 1 base; unmatched junction nucleotides: 12. For the CDR3, the DNA is TGTGCCAGCAGTCCCGAACGGACAGGGATTAAGAACACTGAAGCTTTCTTT. Translating gives CASSPERTGIKNTEAFF.

This chain links TRBV5-4 with TRBJ2-7, with TRBD1 matching over 9 bases. Germline CDR1 SGHNT, CDR2 YYREEE (reference sequence). CDR3 size: 15 residues. The J segment lost 5 bases and the V segment lost 0 bases, leaving 6 bases of the junction unmatched. The CDR3, as DNA: TGTGCCAGCAGCTTGGATTCCGGGACAGGGAACGAGCAGTACTTC. This encodes CASSLDSGTGNEQYF.

The J gene is TRBJ2-7, the V gene TRBV7-6; 7 bases are a match to TRBD1. V trimming: 6 bases; J trimming: 0 bases; junction bases outside the gene matches: 8. The CDR3 is 15 residues long. The germline V gene encodes CDR1 SGHVS and CDR2 FNYEAQ. The chain's CDR3 is CASSKGTDTSYEQYF. The CDR3, as DNA: TGTGCCAGCAGTAAAGGGACAGATACCTCCTACGAGCAGTACTTC.

The table lists this clone with a few counts. Mismatch with germline at one junction end may stem from a read error. This rearrangement joins TRBV10-1 to TRBJ1-3; no clear D. Looked up from germline, CDR1 is WNHNN and CDR2 is SYGVQD (reference sequence). The CDR3 is 14 amino acids. The CDR3: CASSKSFSGNTIYF. CDR3 in DNA: TGCGCCAGCAGTAAGTCTTTCTCTGGAAACACCATATATTTT.

The rearrangement links TRBV19 to TRBJ1-5; weak D call: TRBD1 (6 bases). Germline values: CDR1 LNHDA, CDR2 SQIVND (reference sequence). The V and J ends lost 7 bases and 2 bases respectively, with 15 bases between them. CDR3 length: 15 amino acids. Here the CDR3 reads CASNPGGGRNQPQHF. The CDR3 DNA reads as TGTGCCAGTAATCCTGGAGGGGGACGCAATCAGCCCCAGCATTTT. The variable domain in full, with the rest retrieved from reference TRBV19 and TRBJ1-5, is DGGITQSPKYLFRKEGQNVTLSCEQNLNHDAMYWYRQDPGQGLRLIYYSQIVNDFQKGDIAEGYSVSREKKESFPLTVTSAQKNPTAFYLCASNPGGGRNQPQHFGDGTRLSIL.

This sequence joins TRBV29-1 and TRBJ1-5, with 7 bases lining up with TRBD1. CDR1 SQVTM and CDR2 ANQGSEA come from the germline V gene. This CDR3 is 14 amino acids long. J was trimmed by 0 bases and V by 6 bases; bases with no gene match: 5. The CDR3 is CSVRTGNSNQPQHF. DNA of the CDR3: TGCAGCGTGAGGACAGGCAATAGCAATCAGCCCCAGCATTTT.

This clone was found once. The chain carries TRBV6-1 and TRBJ1-2, with a possible D match to TRBD1 (5 bases). The CDR3 is 17 residues long. The germline gives CDR1 MNHNS, CDR2 SASEGT. V dropped 0 bases and J dropped 2 bases, with 16 bases sitting between them. The CDR3 protein is CASSEALLPRANYGYTF. The CDR3, as DNA: TGTGCCAGCAGTGAAGCGCTTCTCCCCAGGGCCAACTATGGCTACACCTTC.

This chain links TRBV13 with TRBJ1-5; a possible D gene is TRBD1 (6 bases). Trimming cost V 1 base and J 1 base, with 14 bases left between them. This CDR3 is built from 17 residues. Germline V gene sequence: CDR1 PRHDT, CDR2 FYEKMQ (reference sequence). The CDR3 coding sequence is TGTGCCAGCAGCTTAGCCCGGGGGCGAGGGAGCAATCAGCCCCAGCATTTT. Protein: CASSLARGRGSNQPQHF.

This chain joins TRBV14 and TRBJ1-1; no clear D. V lost 2 bases and J lost 1, with 8 bases in between. This CDR3 contains 14 residues. Germline CDR1 reads SGHDN; CDR2 reads FVKESK. This CDR3 is CASSQIPANTEAFF. DNA for the CDR3: TGTGCCAGCAGCCAAATACCCGCGAACACTGAAGCTTTCTTT.

The chain couples TRBV10-3 to TRBJ2-1; TRBD2 agrees at 11 bases. With 6 bases clipped from V and 0 bases from J, the junction kept 13 bases outside the gene matches. The length of the CDR3 is 19 residues. The V gene's germline CDR1 is ENHRY and CDR2 SYGVKD. The CDR3 loop reads CAISRASGGPTDSYNEQFF. CDR3 DNA sequence: TGTGCCATCAGCAGGGCTAGCGGGGGGCCGACGGACTCCTACAATGAGCAGTTCTTC.

DNA for the CDR3: TGTGCCAGCAGCTTTCAAGCCGGCGGGAACACCATATATTTT. Translated: CASSFQAGGNTIYF. The gene calls are TRBV7-9 and TRBJ1-3; D is undetermined. The CDR3 extends over 14 amino acids. The V gene lost 3 bases and the J gene lost 7 bases, with 13 bases spanning the gap. Germline V gene sequence: CDR1 SEHNR, CDR2 FQNEAQ (reference sequence).